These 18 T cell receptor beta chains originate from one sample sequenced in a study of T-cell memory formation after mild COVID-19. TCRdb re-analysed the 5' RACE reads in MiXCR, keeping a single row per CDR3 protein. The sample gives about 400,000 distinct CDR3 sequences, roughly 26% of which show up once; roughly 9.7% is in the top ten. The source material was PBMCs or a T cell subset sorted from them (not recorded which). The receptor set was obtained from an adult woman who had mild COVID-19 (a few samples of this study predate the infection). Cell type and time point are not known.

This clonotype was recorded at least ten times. This chain's CDR3 is CATSDPLNTEAFF. The CDR3 region has the DNA TGTGCCACCAGTGACCCCCTGAACACTGAAGCTTTCTTT. The rearrangement uses TRBV24-1 and TRBJ1-1; D is undetermined. CDR3 length: 13 residues. With 4 bases removed from V and 0 bases from J, the gap between germline ends came to 5 bases. Germline CDR1 and CDR2: KGHDR and SFDVKD.

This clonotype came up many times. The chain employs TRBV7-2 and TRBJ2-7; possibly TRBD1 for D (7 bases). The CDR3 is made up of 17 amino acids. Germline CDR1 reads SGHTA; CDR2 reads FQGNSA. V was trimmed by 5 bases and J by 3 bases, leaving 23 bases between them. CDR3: CASSQSRGTGVIYEQYF. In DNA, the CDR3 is TGTGCCAGCAGCCAGTCGCGGGGAACAGGGGTGATCTACGAGCAGTACTTC.

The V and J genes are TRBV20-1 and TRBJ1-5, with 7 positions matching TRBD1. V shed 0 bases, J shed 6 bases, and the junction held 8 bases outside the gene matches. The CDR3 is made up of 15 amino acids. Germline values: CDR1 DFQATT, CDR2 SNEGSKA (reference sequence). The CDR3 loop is CSARETGTRSQPQHF. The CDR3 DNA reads TGCAGTGCTAGAGAGACAGGGACGAGGAGTCAGCCCCAGCATTTT.

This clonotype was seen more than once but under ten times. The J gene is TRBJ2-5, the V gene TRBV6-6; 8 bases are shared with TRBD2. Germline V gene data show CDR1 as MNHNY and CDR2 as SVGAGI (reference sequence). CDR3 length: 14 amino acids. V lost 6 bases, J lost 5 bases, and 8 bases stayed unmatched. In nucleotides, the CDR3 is TGTGCCAGCAGAAAACGGGAGGGCGGGGAGACCCAGTACTTC. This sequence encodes CASRKREGGETQYF.

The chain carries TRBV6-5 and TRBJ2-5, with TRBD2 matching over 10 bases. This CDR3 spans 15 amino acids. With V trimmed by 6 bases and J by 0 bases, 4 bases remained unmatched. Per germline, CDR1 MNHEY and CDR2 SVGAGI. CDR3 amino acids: CASRQLAGNQETQYF. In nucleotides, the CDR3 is TGTGCCAGCAGGCAACTAGCGGGAAACCAAGAGACCCAGTACTTC.

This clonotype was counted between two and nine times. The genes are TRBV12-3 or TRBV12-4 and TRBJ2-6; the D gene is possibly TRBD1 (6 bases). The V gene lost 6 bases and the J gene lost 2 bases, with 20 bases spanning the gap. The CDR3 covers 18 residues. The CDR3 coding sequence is TGTGCCAGCAGCCCTTTCGGACAGTGGGGTGCTGGGGCCAACGTCCTGACTTTC. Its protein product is CASSPFGQWGAGANVLTF.

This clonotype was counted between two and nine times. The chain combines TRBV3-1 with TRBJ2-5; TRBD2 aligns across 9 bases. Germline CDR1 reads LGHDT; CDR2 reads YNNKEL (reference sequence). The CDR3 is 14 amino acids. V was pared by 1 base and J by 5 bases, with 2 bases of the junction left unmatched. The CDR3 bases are TGTGCCAGCAGCCAAGGAAGCGGGGGGGAGACCCAGTACTTC. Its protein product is CASSQGSGGETQYF.

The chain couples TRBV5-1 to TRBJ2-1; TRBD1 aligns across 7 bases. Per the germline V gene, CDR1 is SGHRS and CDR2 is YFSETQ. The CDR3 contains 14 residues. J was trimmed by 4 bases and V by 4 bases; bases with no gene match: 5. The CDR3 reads CASSTGTVYNEQFF. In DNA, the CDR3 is TGCGCCAGCAGCACCGGGACAGTATACAATGAGCAGTTCTTC.

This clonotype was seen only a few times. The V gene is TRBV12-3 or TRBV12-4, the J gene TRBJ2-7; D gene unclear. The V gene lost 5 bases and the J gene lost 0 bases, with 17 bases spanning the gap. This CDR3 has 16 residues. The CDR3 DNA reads TGTGCCAGCAGTGCCCTGGGCAGAACCTACTCCTACGAGCAGTACTTC. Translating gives CASSALGRTYSYEQYF.

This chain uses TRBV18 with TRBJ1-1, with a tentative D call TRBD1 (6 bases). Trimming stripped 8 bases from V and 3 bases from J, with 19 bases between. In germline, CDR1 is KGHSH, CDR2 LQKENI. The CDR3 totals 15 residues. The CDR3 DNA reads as TGTGCCAGCCCTGGATCGGGGGGCTTCGACACTGAAGCTTTCTTT. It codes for CASPGSGGFDTEAFF.

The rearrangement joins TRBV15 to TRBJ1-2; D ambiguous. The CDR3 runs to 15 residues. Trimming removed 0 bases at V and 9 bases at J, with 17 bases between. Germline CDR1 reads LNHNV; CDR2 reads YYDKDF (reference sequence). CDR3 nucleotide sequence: TGTGCCACCAGCAGAGATCGCTCCATTTCAGATAGCTACACCTTC. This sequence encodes CATSRDRSISDSYTF.

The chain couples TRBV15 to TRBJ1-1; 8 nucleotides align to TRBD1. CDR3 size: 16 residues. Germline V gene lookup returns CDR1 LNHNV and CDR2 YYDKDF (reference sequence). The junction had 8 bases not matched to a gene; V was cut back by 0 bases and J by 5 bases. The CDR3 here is CATSRDAPDRVTEAFF. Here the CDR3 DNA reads TGTGCCACCAGCAGAGATGCCCCGGACAGGGTGACTGAAGCTTTCTTT.

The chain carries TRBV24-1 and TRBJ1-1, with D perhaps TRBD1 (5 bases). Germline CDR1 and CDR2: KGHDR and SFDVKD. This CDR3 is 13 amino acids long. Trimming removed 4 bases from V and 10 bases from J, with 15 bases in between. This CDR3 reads CATSEWDAEVAFF. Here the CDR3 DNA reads TGTGCCACCAGTGAATGGGACGCAGAGGTAGCTTTCTTT.

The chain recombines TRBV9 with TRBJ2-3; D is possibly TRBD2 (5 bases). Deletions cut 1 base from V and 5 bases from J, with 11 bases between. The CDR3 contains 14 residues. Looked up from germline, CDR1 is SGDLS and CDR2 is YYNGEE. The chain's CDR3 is CASSVSRAVDTQYF. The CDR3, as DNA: TGTGCCAGCAGCGTATCGAGGGCCGTAGATACGCAGTATTTT.

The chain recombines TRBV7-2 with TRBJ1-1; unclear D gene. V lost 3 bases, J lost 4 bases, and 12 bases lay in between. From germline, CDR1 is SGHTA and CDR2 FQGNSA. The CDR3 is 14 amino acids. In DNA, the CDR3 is TGTGCCAGCAGCTTTTGGGGATTCGGCACTGAAGCTTTCTTT. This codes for CASSFWGFGTEAFF.

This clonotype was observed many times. The CDR3 region has the DNA TGTGCCAGCAGCTATTATGCCGGGACGAGTGGGGCCAACGTCCTGACTTTC. Its translation: CASSYYAGTSGANVLTF. V usage is TRBV7-9 and J usage is TRBJ2-6; the D call may be TRBD1 or TRBD2 (5 bases each). Trimming took off 4 bases at V and 3 bases at J, with 16 bases between the two ends. Germline CDR1 and CDR2: SEHNR and FQNEAQ (reference sequence). The CDR3 has 17 amino acids.

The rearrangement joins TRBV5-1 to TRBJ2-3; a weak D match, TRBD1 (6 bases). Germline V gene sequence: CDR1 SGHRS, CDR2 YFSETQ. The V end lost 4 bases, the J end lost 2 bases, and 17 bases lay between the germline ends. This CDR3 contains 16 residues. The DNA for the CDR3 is TGCGCCAGCAGCCACCTTGGCCAGGGGACCACAGATACGCAGTATTTT. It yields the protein CASSHLGQGTTDTQYF.

CDR3 bases: TGTGCCAGCAGCCGATCAGGGGAGATTGGCTATGGCTACACCTTC. Residues: CASSRSGEIGYGYTF. V gene TRBV7-2 combines with J gene TRBJ1-2; D is perhaps TRBD1 (6 bases). From germline, CDR1 is SGHTA and CDR2 FQGNSA. There are 15 residues in the CDR3. Deletions cut 5 bases from V and 4 bases from J, with 17 bases between.